The source of this TCR beta chain is a study of CD8+CD57+ T cells in acquired aplastic anemia (dated by TCRdb to 2016 to 2019). Study-wide context: DNA extracted from sorted CD4+ and CD8+ cells had a mean of roughly 3.4 ug, with a range of about 0.2 to 30 ug. CD8+CD57+ expansion was defined as frequency above the mean frequency observed in healthy subjects. The study at large found these results: No significant difference in CD8+ Simpson's diversity was found between patients and healthy controls (P=0.060). Around 27 CD8+ CDR3 sequences were found in both patients and controls but appeared to be highly expressed in patients and within the immunodominant clones of the patients.

The patients picked for sequencing were ones in whom flow cytometry had shown an expansion of CD8+CD57+ cells. Every patient had a diagnosis of severe acquired aplastic anemia based on International Study of Aplastic Anemia and Agranulocytosis and Camitta criteria. No therapy had been received by the patients at the time of blood sampling. In this study, sorted CD4+ and CD8+ T cells from the blood of healthy subjects and of severe aplastic anemia patients had their TCR repertoires deep-sequenced. Patients were enrolled under clinicaltrials.gov protocols 00001620, 01623167, 00001397, 00071045, 00081523 and 00961064 in the USA. Ficoll-Paque density gradient centrifugation was used to isolate peripheral blood mononuclear cells. Before DNA extraction, CD4+ and CD8+ T cells were sorted by FACS or by magnetic beads. The CDR3, cysteine through phenylalanine, is 12 amino acids long. Just CDR3 DNA is preserved here, 36 bases in frame from base 1. CDR1 is given as SNHLY and CDR2 as FYNNEI, both from the germline V gene. V was cut back by 6 bases and J by 6 bases, leaving a gap of 12 bases between them.

About this clonotype: Its recognized antigen is unknown. No per-base quality is available; no much larger clone lies one base away.

TCR beta VDJ combination and CDR3 sequence profiling used genomic DNA as the template. An Illumina HiSeq 2000 was used for TCR repertoire sequencing. From the authors' description of their analysis: Repertoires were assessed using TRBV/TRBJ rearrangement plots, CDR3 size and DJ length profiles, and Simpson's diversity index. The immunodominant clone was defined as the most abundant DNA sequence in deep sequencing data. CDR3 amino acid sequences were screened for sharing across subjects and were compared with published repertoires and the VDJdb database. The public reads were quality trimmed at Q25 with fastp and then assembled into clones with MiXCR by TCRdb, keeping productive beta chains. Every CDR3 protein is listed once, alongside the most common genes and DNA of its rows. The V and J calls follow TCRdb's processing rather than the paper's. The table for this sample lists roughly 220,000 distinct CDR3 sequences; about 60% of them were counted only once. Roughly 64% of the sample belongs to the ten largest clones.

The rearrangement combines TRBV2 with TRBJ2-7; a tentative D call is TRBD1 (5 bases match). The specimen was sorted CD4+, CD8+, or CD8+CD57+ T cells (not recorded which) from PBMCs. The sequence was obtained from a human donor with aplastic anemia. The DNA is TGTGCCAGCAGGCCCCAGGGTGGCGAGCAGTACTTC. It encodes CASRPQGGEQYF.